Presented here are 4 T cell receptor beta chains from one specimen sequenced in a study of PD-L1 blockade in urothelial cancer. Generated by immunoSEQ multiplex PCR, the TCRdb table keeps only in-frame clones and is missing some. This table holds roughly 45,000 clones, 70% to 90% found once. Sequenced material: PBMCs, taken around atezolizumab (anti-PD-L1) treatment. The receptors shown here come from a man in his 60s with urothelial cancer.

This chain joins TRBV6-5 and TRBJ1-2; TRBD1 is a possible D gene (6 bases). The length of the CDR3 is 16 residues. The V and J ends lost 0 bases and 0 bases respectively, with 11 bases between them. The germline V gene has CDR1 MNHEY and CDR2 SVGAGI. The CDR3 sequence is CASSYSLRTANYGYTF. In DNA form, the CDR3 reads TGTGCCAGCAGTTACTCGTTAAGGACAGCTAACTATGGCTACACCTTC.

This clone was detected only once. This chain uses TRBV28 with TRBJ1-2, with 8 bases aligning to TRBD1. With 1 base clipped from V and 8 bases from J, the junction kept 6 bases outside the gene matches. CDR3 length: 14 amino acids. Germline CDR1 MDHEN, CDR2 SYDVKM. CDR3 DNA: TGTGCCAGCAGTTTATCTGGACAGGGTAGAGGCTACACCTTC. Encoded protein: CASSLSGQGRGYTF.

The CDR3 loop reads CATSRGSSGDGTDTQYF. The CDR3 DNA is TGTGCCACCAGCAGAGGATCAAGCGGGGATGGCACAGATACGCAGTATTTT. V and J are TRBV15 and TRBJ2-3, with 7 positions matching TRBD2. Germline CDR1 and CDR2: LNHNV and YYDKDF (reference sequence). The J segment lost 1 base and the V segment lost 1 base, leaving 8 bases of the junction unmatched. This CDR3 spans 17 amino acids.

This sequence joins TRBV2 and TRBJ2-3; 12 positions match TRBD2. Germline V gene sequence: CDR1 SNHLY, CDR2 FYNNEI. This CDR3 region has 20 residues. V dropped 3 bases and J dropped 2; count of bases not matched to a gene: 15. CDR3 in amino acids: CASSDPDDKLAGGFTDTQYF. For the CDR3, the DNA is TGTGCCAGCAGTGATCCCGATGATAAACTAGCGGGGGGATTCACAGATACGCAGTATTTT.